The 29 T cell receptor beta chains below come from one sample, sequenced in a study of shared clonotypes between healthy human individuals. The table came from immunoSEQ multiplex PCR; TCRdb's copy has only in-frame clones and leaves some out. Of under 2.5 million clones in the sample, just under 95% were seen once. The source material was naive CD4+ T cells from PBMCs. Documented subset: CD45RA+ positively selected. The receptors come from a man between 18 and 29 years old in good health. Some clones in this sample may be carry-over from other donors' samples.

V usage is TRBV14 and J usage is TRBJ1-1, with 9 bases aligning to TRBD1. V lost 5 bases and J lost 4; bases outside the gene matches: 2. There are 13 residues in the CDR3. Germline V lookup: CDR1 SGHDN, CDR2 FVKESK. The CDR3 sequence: CASSKTGGTEAFF. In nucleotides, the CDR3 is TGTGCCAGCAGCAAGACAGGGGGCACTGAAGCTTTCTTT. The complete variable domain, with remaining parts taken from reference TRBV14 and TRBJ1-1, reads EAGVTQFPSHSVIEKGQTVTLRCDPISGHDNLYWYRRVMGKEIKFLLHFVKESKQDESGMPNNRFLAERTGGTYSTLKVQPAELEDSGVYFCASSKTGGTEAFFGQGTRLTVV.

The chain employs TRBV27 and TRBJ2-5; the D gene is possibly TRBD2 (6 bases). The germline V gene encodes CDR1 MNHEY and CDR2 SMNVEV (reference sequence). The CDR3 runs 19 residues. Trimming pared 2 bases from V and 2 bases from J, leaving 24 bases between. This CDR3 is CASSLIIFVSLAPQETQYF. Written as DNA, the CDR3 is TGTGCCAGCAGTTTAATTATATTTGTGTCACTAGCTCCGCAAGAGACCCAGTACTTC.

DNA for the CDR3: TGTGCCAGAAGCTGGCGGACAGGGAACACTGAAGCTTTCTTT. It specifies CARSWRTGNTEAFF. The V call is TRBV5-3, the J call TRBJ1-1; 7 nucleotides align to TRBD1. TRBV5-3 counts as an open reading frame of uncertain function. The CDR3 sequence is 14 residues long. V trimming: 3 bases; J trimming: 1 base; junction bases outside the gene matches: 3.

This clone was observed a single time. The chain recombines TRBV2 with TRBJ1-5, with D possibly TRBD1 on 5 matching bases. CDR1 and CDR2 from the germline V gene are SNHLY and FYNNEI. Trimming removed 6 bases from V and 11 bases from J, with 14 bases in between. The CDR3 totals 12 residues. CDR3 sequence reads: CASSLDRSAQHF. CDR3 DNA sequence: TGTGCCAGCAGCCTTGACAGATCGGCCCAGCATTTT.

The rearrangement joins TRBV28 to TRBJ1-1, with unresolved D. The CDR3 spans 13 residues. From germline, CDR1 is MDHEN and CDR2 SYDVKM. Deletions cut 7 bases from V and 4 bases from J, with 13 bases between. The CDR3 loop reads CASTLLLSTEAFF. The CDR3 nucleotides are TGTGCCAGCACCCTCCTACTATCCACTGAAGCTTTCTTT.

The CDR3 DNA reads TGTGCCAGCTCACAAGCCGGGACAGTAGTACAAGAGACCCAGTACTTC. Its translation: CASSQAGTVVQETQYF. The chain couples TRBV18 to TRBJ2-5; 7 positions match TRBD1. CDR3 size: 16 residues. CDR1 and CDR2 (germline): KGHSH, LQKENI. V lost 4 bases to trimming and J lost 2 bases; unmatched junction nucleotides: 10.

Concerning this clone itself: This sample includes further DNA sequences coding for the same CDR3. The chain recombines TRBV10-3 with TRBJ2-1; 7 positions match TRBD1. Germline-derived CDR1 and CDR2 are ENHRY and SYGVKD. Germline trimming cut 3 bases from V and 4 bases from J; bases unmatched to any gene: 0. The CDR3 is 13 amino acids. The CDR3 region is CAISDRGYNEQFF. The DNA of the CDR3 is TGTGCCATCAGTGACAGGGGGTACAATGAGCAGTTCTTC.

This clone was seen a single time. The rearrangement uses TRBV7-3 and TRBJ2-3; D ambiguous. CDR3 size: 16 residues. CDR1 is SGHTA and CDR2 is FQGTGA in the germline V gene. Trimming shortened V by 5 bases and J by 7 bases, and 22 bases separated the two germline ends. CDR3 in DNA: TGTGCCAGCAGCCCCCGCAACCGCGGCGCGGAGAATACGCAGTATTTT. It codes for CASSPRNRGAENTQYF.

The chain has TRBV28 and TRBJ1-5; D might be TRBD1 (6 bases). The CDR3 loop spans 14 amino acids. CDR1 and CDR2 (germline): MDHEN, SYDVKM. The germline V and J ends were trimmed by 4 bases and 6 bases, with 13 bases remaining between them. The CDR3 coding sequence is TGTGCCAGCAGTTCCGAAACAGGGATTCAGCCCCAGCATTTT. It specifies CASSSETGIQPQHF.

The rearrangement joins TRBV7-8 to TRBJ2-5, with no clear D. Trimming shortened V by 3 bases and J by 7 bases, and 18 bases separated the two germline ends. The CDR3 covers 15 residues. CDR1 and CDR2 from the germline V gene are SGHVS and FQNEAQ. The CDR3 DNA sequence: TGTGCCAGCAGCTTGTCGTCCCTCATCTCCGGGACCCAGTACTTC. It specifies CASSLSSLISGTQYF. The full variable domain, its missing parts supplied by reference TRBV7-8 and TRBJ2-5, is GAGVSQSPRYKVAKRGQDVALRCDPISGHVSLFWYQQALGQGPEFLTYFQNEAQLDKSGLPSDRFFAERPEGSVSTLKIQRTQQEDSAVYLCASSLSSLISGTQYFGPGTRLLVL.

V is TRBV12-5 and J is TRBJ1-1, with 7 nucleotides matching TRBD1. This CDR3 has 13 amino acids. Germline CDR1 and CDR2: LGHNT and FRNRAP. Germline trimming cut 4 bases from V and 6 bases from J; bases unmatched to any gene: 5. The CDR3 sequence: CASGSAGGAEAFF. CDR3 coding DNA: TGTGCTAGTGGTTCCGCAGGGGGGGCTGAAGCTTTCTTT.

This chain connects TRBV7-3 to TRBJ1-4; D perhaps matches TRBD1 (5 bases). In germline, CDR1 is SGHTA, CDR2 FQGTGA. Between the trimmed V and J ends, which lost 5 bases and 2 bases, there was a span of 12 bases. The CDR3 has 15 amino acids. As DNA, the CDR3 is TGTGCCAGCAGCCGAGCGGGGGGGACTAATGAAAAACTGTTTTTT. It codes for CASSRAGGTNEKLFF.

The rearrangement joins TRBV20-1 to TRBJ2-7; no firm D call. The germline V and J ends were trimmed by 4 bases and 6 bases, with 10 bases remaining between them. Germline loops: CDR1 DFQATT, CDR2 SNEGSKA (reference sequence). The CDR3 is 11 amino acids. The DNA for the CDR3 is TGCAGTGCTACGCACCCCCTCGAGCAGTACTTC. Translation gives CSATHPLEQYF.

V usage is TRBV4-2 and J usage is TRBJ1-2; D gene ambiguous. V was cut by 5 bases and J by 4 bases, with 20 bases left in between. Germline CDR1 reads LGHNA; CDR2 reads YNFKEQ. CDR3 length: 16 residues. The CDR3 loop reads CASSMAGTDGSYGYTF. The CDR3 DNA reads TGTGCCAGCAGCATGGCGGGAACGGATGGGAGCTATGGCTACACCTTC.

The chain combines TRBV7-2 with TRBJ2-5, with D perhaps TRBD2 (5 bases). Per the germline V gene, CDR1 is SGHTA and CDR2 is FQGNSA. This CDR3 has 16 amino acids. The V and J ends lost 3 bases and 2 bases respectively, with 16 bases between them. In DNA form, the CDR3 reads TGTGCCAGCAGCTTTTACCGGGTCCCGGGGCAAGAGACCCAGTACTTC. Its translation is CASSFYRVPGQETQYF.

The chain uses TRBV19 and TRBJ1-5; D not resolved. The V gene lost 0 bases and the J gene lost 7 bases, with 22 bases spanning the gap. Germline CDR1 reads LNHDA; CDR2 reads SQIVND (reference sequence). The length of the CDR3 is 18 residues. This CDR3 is CASSIEWSGRYYPQPQHF. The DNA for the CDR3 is TGTGCCAGTAGTATAGAGTGGAGTGGCAGGTATTACCCACAGCCCCAGCATTTT. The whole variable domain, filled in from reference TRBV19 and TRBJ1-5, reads DGGITQSPKYLFRKEGQNVTLSCEQNLNHDAMYWYRQDPGQGLRLIYYSQIVNDFQKGDIAEGYSVSREKKESFPLTVTSAQKNPTAFYLCASSIEWSGRYYPQPQHFGDGTRLSIL.

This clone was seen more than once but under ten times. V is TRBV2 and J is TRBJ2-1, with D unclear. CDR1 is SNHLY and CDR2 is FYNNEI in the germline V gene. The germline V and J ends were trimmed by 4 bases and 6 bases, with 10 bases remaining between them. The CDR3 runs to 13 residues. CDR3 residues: CASSAKRINEQFF. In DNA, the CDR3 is TGTGCCAGCAGTGCGAAGCGAATCAATGAGCAGTTCTTC. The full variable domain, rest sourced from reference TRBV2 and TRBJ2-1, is EPEVTQTPSHQVTQMGQEVILRCVPISNHLYFYWYRQILGQKVEFLVSFYNNEISEKSEIFDDQFSVERPDGSNFTLKIRSTKLEDSAMYFCASSAKRINEQFFGPGTRLTVL.

Here the CDR3 DNA reads TGTGCCAGCAAAGGGACAGGGGAAGCTTTCTTT. Protein: CASKGTGEAFF. This sequence joins TRBV6-5 and TRBJ1-1; 9 bases are shared with TRBD1. Trimming cost V 7 bases and J 8 bases; bases outside gene matches: 2. The CDR3 contains 11 residues. Germline V CDR1 and CDR2: MNHEY, SVGAGI.

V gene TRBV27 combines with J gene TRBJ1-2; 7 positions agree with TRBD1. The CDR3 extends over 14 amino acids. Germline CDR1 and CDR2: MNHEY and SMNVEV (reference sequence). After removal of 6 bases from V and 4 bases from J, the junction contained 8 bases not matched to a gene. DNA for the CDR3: TGTGCCAGCAGGACGGGCAGGGGGGCCTATGGCTACACCTTC. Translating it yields CASRTGRGAYGYTF.

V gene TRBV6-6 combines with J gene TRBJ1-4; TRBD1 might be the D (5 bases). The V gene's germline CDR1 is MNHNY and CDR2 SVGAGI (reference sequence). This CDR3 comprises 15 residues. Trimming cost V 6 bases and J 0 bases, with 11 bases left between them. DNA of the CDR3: TGTGCCAGCAGAAAAGACAGTGCAACTAATGAAAAACTGTTTTTT. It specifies CASRKDSATNEKLFF.

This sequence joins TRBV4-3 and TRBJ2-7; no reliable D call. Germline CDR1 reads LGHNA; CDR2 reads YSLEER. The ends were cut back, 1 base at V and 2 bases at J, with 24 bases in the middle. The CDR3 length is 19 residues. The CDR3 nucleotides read TGCGCCAGCAGCCAAGCGTCCGCGGCAGCCCGTAGAACGGCCTACGAGCAGTACTTC. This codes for CASSQASAAARRTAYEQYF.

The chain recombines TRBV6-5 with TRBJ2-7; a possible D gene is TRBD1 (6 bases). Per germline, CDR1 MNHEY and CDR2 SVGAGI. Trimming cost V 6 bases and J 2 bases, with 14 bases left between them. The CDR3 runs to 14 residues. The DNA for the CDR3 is TGTGCCAGCAGGACCTCGACAGGAACCTACGAGCAGTACTTC. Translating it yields CASRTSTGTYEQYF.

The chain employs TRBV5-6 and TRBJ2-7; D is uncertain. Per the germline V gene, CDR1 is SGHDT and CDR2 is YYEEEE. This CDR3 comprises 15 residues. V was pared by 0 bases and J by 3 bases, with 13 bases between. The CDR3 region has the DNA TGTGCCAGCAGCTTGGGACGGGCACGCCTCTACGAGCAGTACTTC. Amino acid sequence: CASSLGRARLYEQYF.

The CDR3 DNA sequence: TGCAGCGTTGAGATAGCTAGCACAGATACGCAGTATTTT. It codes for CSVEIASTDTQYF. The chain employs TRBV29-1 and TRBJ2-3; D gene uncertain. Trimming stripped 3 bases from V and 0 bases from J, with 7 bases between. Germline V lookup: CDR1 SQVTM, CDR2 ANQGSEA. CDR3 length equals 13 residues.

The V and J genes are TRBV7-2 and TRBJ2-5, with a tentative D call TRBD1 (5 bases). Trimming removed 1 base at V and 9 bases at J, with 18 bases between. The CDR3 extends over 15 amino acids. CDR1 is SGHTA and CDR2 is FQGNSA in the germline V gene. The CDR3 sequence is CASSLVRQGVGAQYF. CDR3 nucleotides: TGTGCCAGCAGCTTAGTAAGGCAGGGCGTAGGGGCCCAGTACTTC.

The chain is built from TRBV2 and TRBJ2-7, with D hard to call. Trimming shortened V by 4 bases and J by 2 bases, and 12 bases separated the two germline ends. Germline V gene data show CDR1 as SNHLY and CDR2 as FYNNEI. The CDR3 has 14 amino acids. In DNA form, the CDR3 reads TGTGCCAGCAGTGGGGCAGGCAGGACCTACGAGCAGTACTTC. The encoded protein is CASSGAGRTYEQYF.

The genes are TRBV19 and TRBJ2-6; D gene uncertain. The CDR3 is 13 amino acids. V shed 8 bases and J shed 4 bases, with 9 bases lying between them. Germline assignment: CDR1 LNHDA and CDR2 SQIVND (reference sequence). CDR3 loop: CASALSGANVLTF. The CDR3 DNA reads TGTGCCAGTGCTTTATCAGGGGCCAACGTCCTGACTTTC.

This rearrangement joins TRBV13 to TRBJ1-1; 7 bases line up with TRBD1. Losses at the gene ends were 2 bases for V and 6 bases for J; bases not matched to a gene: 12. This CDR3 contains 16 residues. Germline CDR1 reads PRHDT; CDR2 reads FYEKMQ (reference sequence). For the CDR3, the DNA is TGTGCCAGCAGCTTATACCCGACAGGGAAGGCAGCTGAAGCTTTCTTT. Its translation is CASSLYPTGKAAEAFF.

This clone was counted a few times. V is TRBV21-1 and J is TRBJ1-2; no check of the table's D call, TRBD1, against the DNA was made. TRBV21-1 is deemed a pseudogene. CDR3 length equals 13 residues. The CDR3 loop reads CASSKARGIGYTF. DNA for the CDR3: TGTGCCAGCAGCAAAGCCAGGGGGATTGGCTACACCTTC.